The clone carrying this TCR beta chain was found many times. As yet, its antigen is unknown. Libraries for TCR beta were made by quantitative 5'-RACE with molecular barcodes. One entry per CDR3 protein results from TCRdb running MiXCR on the 5' RACE reads. The repertoire consists of about 140,000 distinct CDR3 sequences, with 7.5% to 9.5% occurring once and the leading ten covering under 7.5%. These data belong to a study of CD8 T cells in ankylosing spondylitis. Points from the study as a whole: Enrichment of disease-linked clones was reportedly significant in matched ankylosing spondylitis synovial fluid. Disease-linked clones displayed a CD8+ phenotype and appeared relatively rarely in peripheral blood.

This CDR3 is built from 12 residues. V gave up 6 bases and J gave up 4 bases, with 7 bases separating them. Germline CDR1 MDHEN, CDR2 SYDVKM. Sequencing used synovial fluid, either unsorted or a sorted T cell fraction (not recorded which). This sequence joins TRBV28 and TRBJ1-5; no firm D call. The receptor was isolated from a male donor with ankylosing spondylitis. DNA for the CDR3: TGTGCCAGCAGGACCGGTAATCAGCCCCAGCATTTT. It translates to CASRTGNQPQHF.